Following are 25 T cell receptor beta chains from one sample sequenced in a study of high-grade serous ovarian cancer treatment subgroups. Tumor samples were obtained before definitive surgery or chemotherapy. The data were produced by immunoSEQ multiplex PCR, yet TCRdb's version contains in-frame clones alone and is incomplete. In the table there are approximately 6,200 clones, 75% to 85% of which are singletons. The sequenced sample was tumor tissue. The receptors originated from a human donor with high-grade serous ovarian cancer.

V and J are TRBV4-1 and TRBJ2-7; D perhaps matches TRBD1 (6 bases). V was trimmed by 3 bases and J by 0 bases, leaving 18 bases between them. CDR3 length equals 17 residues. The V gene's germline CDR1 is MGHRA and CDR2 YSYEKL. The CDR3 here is CASSHPPGAESSYEQYF. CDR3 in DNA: TGCGCCAGCAGCCACCCCCCAGGGGCGGAGAGCTCCTACGAGCAGTACTTC.

CDR3 in amino acids: CASSSSGMETQYF. DNA for the CDR3: TGTGCCAGTAGTTCCAGCGGGATGGAGACCCAGTACTTC. V usage is TRBV19 and J usage is TRBJ2-5, with 7 bases identical to TRBD2. The germline V gene encodes CDR1 LNHDA and CDR2 SQIVND (reference sequence). V was clipped by 5 bases and J by 5 bases; unmatched bases: 5. The CDR3 has 13 amino acids.

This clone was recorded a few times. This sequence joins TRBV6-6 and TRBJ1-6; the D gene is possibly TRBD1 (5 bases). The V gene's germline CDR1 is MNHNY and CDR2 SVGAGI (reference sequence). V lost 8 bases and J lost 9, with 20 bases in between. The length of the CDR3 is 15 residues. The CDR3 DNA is TGTGCCAGCCTTCCTTTCGGGGGTAGCAGTTCACCCCTCCACTTT. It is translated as CASLPFGGSSSPLHF.

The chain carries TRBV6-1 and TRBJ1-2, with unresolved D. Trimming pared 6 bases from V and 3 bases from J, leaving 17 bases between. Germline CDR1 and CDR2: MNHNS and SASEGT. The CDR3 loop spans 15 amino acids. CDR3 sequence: CASSSAWGGDYGYTF. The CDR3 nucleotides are TGTGCCAGCAGCTCAGCGTGGGGAGGCGACTATGGCTACACCTTC.

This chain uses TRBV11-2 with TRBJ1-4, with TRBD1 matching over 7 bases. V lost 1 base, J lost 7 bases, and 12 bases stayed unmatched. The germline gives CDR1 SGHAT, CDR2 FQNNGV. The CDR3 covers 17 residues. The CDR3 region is CASSLVSRRGLGEKLFF. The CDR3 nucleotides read TGTGCCAGCAGCTTAGTCTCCCGTAGGGGGCTCGGTGAAAAACTGTTTTTT.

The CDR3 reads CASSMGTGTGETQYF. The CDR3 DNA reads TGCGCCAGCAGTATGGGGACAGGGACAGGAGAGACCCAGTACTTC. V gene TRBV5-1 combines with J gene TRBJ2-5, with 9 bases fitting TRBD1. The ends lost 5 bases at V and 4 bases at J; junction bases unmatched: 9. Per germline, CDR1 SGHRS and CDR2 YFSETQ. The CDR3 length is 15 residues.

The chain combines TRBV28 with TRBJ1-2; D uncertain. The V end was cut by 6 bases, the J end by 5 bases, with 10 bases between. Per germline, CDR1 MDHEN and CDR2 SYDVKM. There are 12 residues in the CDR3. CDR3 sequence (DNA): TGTGCCAGCAGCCCCGGGAGATATGGCTACACCTTC. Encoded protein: CASSPGRYGYTF.

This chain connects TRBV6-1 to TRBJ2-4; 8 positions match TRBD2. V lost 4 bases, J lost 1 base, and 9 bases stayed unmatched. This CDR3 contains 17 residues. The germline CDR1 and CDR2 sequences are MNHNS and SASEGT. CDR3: CASSVRREVEAKNIQYF. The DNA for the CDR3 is TGTGCCAGCAGTGTCCGGCGGGAGGTCGAGGCCAAAAACATTCAGTACTTC.

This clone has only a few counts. CDR3 nucleotide sequence: TGTGCCTGGAGAATCGGGGCCGGGGAGCTGTTTTTT. This sequence encodes CAWRIGAGELFF. J is TRBJ2-2 and V is TRBV30, with TRBD2 as a possible D gene (5 bases). The CDR3 covers 12 residues. V lost 3 bases, J lost 6 bases, and 8 bases lay in between. Germline CDR1 GTSNPN, CDR2 SVGIG (reference sequence).

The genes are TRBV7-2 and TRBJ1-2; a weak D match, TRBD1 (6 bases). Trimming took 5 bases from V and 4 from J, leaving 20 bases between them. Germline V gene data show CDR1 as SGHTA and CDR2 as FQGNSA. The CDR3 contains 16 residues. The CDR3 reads CASSPEWTAGGYGYTF. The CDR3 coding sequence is TGTGCCAGCAGCCCGGAGTGGACAGCAGGAGGCTATGGCTACACCTTC.

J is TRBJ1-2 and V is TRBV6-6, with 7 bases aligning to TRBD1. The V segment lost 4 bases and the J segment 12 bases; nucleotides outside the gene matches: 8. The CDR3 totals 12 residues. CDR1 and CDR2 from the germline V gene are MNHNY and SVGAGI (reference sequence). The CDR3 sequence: CASSSQGGTDTF. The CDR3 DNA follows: TGTGCCAGCAGTTCTCAGGGGGGGACAGACACCTTC.

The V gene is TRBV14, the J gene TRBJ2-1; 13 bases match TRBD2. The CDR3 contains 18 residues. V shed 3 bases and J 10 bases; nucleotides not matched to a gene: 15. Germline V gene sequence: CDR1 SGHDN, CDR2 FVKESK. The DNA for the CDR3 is TGTGCCAGCAGCCACCTAACTCTACTAGCGGGGGGGCCAGGGGAGCAGTTCTTC. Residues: CASSHLTLLAGGPGEQFF.

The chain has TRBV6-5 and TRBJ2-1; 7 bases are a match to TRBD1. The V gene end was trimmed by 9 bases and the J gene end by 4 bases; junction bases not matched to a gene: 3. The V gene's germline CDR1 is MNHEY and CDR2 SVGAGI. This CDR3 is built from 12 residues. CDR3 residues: CASWTGYNEQFF. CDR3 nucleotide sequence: TGTGCCAGTTGGACAGGATACAATGAGCAGTTCTTC.

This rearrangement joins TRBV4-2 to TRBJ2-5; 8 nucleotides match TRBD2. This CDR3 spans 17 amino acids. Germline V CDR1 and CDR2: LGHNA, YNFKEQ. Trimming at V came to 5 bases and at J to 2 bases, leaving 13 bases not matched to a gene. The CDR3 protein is CASSGSVEERGQETQYF. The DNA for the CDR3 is TGTGCCAGCAGCGGTTCGGTGGAGGAGCGGGGGCAAGAGACCCAGTACTTC.

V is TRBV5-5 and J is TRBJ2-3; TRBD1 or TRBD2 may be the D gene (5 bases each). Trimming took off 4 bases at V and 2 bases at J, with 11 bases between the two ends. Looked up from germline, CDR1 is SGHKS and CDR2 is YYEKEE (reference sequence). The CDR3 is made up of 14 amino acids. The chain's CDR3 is CASSHGAVTDTQYF. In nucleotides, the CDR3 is TGTGCCAGCAGCCACGGGGCGGTCACAGATACGCAGTATTTT.

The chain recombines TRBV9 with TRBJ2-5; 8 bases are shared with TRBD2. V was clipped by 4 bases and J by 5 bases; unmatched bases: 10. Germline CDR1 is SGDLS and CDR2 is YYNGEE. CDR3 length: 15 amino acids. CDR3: CASSPGGFLGETQYF. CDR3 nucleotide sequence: TGTGCCAGCAGCCCGGGGGGGTTCCTCGGGGAGACCCAGTACTTC.

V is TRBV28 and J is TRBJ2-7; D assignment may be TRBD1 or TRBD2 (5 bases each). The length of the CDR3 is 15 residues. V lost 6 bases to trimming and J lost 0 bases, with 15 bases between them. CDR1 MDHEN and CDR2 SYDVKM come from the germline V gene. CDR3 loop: CASSPPGRPSYEQYF. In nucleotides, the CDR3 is TGTGCCAGCAGCCCACCGGGGCGGCCCTCCTACGAGCAGTACTTC. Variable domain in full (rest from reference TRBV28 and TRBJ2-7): DVKVTQSSRYLVKRTGEKVFLECVQDMDHENMFWYRQDPGLGLRLIYFSYDVKMKEKGDIPEGYSVSREKKERFSLILESASTNQTSMYLCASSPPGRPSYEQYFGPGTRLTVT.

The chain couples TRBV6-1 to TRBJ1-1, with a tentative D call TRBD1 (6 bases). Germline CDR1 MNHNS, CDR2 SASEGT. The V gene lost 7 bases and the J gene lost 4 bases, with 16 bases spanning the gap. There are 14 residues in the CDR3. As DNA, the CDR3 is TGTGCCAGCAACCAACAGGGAGTGAGCACTGAAGCTTTCTTT. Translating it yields CASNQQGVSTEAFF.

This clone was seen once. The CDR3: CASSITAATSTDTQYF. The CDR3 nucleotides read TGTGCCAGTAGTATAACGGCTGCGACTAGCACAGATACGCAGTATTTT. The chain joins TRBV19 to TRBJ2-3, with D uncertain. Germline loops: CDR1 LNHDA, CDR2 SQIVND (reference sequence). V lost 2 bases to trimming and J lost 0 bases, with 12 bases between them. CDR3 length equals 16 residues.

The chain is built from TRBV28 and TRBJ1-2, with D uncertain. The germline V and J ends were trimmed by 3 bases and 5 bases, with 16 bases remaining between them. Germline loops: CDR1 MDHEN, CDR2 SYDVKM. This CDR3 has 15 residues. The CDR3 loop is CASSFQARPSYGYTF. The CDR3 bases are TGTGCCAGCAGTTTTCAGGCCAGGCCCTCATATGGCTACACCTTC.

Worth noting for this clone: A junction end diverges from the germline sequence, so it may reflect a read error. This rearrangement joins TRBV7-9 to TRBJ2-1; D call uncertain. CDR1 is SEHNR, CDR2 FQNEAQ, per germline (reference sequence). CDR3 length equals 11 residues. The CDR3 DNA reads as TGTGCCAGCAGCTCCCACAATGAGCAGTTCTTC. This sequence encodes CASSSHNEQFF.

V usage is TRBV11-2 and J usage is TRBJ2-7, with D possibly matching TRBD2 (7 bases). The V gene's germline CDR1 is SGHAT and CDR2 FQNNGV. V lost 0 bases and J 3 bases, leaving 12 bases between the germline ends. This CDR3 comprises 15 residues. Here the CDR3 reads CASSLEGGVVYEQYF. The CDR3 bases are TGTGCCAGCAGCTTAGAAGGGGGGGTTGTCTACGAGCAGTACTTC. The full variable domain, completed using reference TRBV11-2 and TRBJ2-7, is EAGVAQSPRYKIIEKRQSVAFWCNPISGHATLYWYQQILGQGPKLLIQFQNNGVVDDSQLPKDRFSAERLKGVDSTLKIQPAKLEDSAVYLCASSLEGGVVYEQYFGPGTRLTVT.

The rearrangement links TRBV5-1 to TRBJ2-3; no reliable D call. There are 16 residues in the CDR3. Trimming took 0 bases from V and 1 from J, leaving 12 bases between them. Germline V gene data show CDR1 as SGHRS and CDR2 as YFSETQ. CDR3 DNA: TGCGCCAGCAGCTTGGCCCAGAAGGCAGGCACAGATACGCAGTATTTT. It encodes CASSLAQKAGTDTQYF.

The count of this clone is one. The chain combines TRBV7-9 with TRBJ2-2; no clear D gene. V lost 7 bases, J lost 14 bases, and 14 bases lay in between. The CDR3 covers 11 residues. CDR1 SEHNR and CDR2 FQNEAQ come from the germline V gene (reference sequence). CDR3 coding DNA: TGTGCCAGCACCCGACTGGGGATACTGTTTTTT. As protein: CASTRLGILFF.

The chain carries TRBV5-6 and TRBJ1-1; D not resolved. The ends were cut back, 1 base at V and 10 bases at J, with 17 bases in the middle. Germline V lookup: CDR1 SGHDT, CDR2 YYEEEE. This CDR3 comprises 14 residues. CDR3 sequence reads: CASSLRTAAGGAFF. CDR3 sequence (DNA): TGTGCCAGCAGCTTGAGGACGGCGGCTGGTGGAGCTTTCTTT.